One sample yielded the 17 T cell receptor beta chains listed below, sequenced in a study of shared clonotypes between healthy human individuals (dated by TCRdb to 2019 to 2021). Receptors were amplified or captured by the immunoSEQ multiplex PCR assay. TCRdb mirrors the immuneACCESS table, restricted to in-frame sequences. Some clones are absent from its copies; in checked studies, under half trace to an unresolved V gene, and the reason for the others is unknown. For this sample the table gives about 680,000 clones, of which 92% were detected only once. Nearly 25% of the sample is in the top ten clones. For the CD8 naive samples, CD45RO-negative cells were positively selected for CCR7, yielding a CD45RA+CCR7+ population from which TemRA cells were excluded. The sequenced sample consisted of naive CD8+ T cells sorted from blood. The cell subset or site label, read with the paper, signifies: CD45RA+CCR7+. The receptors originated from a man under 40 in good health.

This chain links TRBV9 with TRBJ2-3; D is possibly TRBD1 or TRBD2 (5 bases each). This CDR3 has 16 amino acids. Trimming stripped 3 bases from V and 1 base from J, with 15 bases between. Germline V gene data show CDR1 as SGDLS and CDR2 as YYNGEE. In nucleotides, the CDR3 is TGTGCCAGCAGCGGACGTTTGGGGCGGGGCACAGATACGCAGTATTTT. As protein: CASSGRLGRGTDTQYF. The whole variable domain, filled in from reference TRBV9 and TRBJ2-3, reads DSGVTQTPKHLITATGQRVTLRCSPRSGDLSVYWYQQSLDQGLQFLIQYYNGEERAKGNILERFSAQQFPDLHSELNLSSLELGDSALYFCASSGRLGRGTDTQYFGPGTRLTVL.

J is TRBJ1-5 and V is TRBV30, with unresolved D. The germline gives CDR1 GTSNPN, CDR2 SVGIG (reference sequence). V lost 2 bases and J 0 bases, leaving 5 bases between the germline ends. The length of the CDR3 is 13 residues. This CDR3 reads CAWSSGSNQPQHF. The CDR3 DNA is TGTGCCTGGAGTAGCGGTAGCAATCAGCCCCAGCATTTT. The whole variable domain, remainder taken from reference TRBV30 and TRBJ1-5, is SQTIHQWPATLVQPVGSPLSLECTVEGTSNPNLYWYRQAAGRGLQLLFYSVGIGQISSEVPQNLSASRPQDRQFILSSKKLLLSDSGFYLCAWSSGSNQPQHFGDGTRLSIL.

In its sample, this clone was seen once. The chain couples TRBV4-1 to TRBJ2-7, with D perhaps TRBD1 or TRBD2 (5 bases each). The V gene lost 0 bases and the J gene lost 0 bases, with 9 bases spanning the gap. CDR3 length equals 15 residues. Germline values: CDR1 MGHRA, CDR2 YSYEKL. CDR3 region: CASSQDEGSSYEQYF. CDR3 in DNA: TGCGCCAGCAGCCAAGATGAGGGGAGCTCCTACGAGCAGTACTTC.

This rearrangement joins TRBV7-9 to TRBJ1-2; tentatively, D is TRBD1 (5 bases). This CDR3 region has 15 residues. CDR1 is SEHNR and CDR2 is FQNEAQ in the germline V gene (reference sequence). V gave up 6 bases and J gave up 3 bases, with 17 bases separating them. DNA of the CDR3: TGTGCCAGCAGTTGGGGGACTCTTAGGGACTATGGCTACACCTTC. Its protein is CASSWGTLRDYGYTF.

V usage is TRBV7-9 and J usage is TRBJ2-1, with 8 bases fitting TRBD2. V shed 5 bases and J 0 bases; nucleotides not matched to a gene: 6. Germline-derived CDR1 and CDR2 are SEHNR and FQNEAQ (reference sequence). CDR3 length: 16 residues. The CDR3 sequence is CASSPKSGSSYNEQFF. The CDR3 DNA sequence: TGTGCCAGCAGCCCCAAGAGCGGGAGCTCCTACAATGAGCAGTTCTTC.

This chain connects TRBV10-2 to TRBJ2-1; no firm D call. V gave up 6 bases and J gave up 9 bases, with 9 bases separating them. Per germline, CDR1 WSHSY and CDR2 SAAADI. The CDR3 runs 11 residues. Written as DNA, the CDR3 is TGCGCCAGCAGAGAACAAATTGAGCAGTTCTTC. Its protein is CASREQIEQFF.

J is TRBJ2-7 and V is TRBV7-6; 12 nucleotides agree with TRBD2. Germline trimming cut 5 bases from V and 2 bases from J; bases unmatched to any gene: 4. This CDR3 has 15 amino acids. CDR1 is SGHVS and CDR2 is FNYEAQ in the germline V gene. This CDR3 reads CASSPGTSGPYEQYF. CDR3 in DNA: TGTGCCAGCAGCCCGGGGACTAGCGGGCCCTACGAGCAGTACTTC.

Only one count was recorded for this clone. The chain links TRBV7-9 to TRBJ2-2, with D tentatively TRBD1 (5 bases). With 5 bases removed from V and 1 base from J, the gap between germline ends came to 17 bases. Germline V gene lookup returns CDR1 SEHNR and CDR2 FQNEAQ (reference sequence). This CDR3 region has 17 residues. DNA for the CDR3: TGTGCCAGCAGCCCCGCCGGCCAGGGATGGAACACCGGGGAGCTGTTTTTT. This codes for CASSPAGQGWNTGELFF.

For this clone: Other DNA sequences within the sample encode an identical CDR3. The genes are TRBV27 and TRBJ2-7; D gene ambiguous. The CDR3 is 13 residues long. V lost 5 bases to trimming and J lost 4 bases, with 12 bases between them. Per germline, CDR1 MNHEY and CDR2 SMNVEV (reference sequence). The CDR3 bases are TGTGCCAGCAGTCCCGCGGCTTCTTACGAGCAGTACTTC. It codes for CASSPAASYEQYF.

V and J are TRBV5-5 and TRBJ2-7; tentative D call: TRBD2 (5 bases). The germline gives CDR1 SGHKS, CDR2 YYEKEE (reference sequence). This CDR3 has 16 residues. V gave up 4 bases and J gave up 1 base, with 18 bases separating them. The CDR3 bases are TGTGCCAGCAGCACCGTGGCCGGGGAAGTATCCTACGAGCAGTACTTC. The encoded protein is CASSTVAGEVSYEQYF.

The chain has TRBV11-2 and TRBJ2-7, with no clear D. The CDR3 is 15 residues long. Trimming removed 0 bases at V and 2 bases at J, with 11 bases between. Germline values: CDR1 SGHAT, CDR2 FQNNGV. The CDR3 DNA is TGTGCCAGCAGCTTAGAATATGGGAACGCCTACGAGCAGTACTTC. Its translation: CASSLEYGNAYEQYF.

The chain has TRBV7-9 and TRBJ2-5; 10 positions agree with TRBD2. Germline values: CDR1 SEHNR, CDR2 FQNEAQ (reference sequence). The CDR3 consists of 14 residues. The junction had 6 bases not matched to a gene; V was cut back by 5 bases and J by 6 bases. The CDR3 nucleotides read TGTGCCAGCAGCGCCCTAGCGGGAGTAAAGACCCAGTACTTC. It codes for CASSALAGVKTQYF.

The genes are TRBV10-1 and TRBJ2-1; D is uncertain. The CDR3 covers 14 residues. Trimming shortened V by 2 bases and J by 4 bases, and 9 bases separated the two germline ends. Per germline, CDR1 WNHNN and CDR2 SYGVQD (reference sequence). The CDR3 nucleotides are TGCGCCAGCAGTGAGATGGGCAGTTACAATGAGCAGTTCTTC. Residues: CASSEMGSYNEQFF.

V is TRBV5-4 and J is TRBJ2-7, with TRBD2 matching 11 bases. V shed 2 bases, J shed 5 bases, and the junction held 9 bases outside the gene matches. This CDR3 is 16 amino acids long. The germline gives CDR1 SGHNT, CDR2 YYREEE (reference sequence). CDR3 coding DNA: TGTGCCAGCAGCTTTTTGCTAGCGGGAGGTTTCGACGAGCAGTACTTC. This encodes CASSFLLAGGFDEQYF.

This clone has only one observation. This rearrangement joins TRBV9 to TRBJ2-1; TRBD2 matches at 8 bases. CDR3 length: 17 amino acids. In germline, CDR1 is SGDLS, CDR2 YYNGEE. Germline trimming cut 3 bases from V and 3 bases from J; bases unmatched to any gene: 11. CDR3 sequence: CASSASPLAAIYNEQFF. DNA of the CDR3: TGTGCCAGCAGCGCCTCCCCACTAGCGGCTATCTACAATGAGCAGTTCTTC.

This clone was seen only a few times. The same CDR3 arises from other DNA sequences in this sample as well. DNA for the CDR3: TGTGCCAGCAGCTGGACGGGAAGCTACGAGCAGTACTTC. Its protein product is CASSWTGSYEQYF. The gene calls are TRBV11-2 and TRBJ2-7; D possibly corresponds to TRBD2 (5 bases). Trimming stripped 4 bases from V and 3 bases from J, with 10 bases between. The CDR3 sequence is 13 residues long. Germline V gene data show CDR1 as SGHAT and CDR2 as FQNNGV.

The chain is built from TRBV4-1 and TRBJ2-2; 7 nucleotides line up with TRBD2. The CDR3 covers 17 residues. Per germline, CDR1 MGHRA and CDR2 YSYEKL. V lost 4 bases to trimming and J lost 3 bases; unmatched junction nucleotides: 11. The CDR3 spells CASSPITTGRDTGELFF. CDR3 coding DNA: TGCGCCAGCAGCCCAATAACAACGGGGAGGGACACCGGGGAGCTGTTTTTT.